The clone carrying this TCR beta chain was found once. Its target is unknown. Selected positively for CCR7 and CD45RO-negative, naive CD8 cells excluded terminally differentiated effector memory CD45RA+ cells. Caucasian adults living in Nashville, Tennessee, provided all samples. Profiling relied on immunoSEQ multiplex PCR, and the TCRdb table lists in-frame clones only, not all of them. This table holds some 2,100,000 clones, about 92% found once. The entry originates in a study of shared clonotypes between healthy human individuals. Study-level results: Non-shared clonotypes were found to have lower generation probabilities than the clonotypes that were shared by all four of the sorted-subset donors. Depth was large, yet rarefaction showed that sorted-subset sequencing was incomplete.

CDR1 and CDR2 from the germline V gene are MDHEN and SYDVKM. The V segment lost 5 bases and the J segment 4 bases; nucleotides outside the gene matches: 14. The CDR3 runs 16 residues. The chain combines TRBV28 with TRBJ2-7; 7 nucleotides align to TRBD1. The receptor was isolated from a man between 18 and 35 years old in good health. Some clones in this sample may be carry-over from other donors' samples. The sequenced material came from naive CD8+ T cells from PBMCs. The CDR3 loop is CASSATPGTEKYEQYF. The CDR3 bases are TGTGCCAGCAGTGCTACTCCCGGGACAGAGAAATACGAGCAGTACTTC. Filled out from reference TRBV28 and TRBJ2-7, the complete variable domain reads DVKVTQSSRYLVKRTGEKVFLECVQDMDHENMFWYRQDPGLGLRLIYFSYDVKMKEKGDIPEGYSVSREKKERFSLILESASTNQTSMYLCASSATPGTEKYEQYFGPGTRLTVT.